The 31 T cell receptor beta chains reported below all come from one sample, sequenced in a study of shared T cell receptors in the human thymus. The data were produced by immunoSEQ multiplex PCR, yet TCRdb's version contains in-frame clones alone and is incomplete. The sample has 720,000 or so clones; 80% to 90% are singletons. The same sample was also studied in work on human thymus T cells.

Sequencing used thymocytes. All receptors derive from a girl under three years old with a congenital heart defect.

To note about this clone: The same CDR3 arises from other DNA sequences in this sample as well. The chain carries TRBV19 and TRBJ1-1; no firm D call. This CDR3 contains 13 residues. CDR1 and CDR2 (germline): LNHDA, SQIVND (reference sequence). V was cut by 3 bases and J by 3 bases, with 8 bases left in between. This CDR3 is CASSIRGDTEAFF. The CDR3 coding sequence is TGTGCCAGTAGTATTAGAGGAGACACTGAAGCTTTCTTT.

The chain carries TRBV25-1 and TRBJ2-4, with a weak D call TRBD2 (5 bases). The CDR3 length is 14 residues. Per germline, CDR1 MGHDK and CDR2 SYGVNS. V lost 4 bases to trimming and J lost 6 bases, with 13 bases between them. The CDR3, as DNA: TGTGCCAGCAGTGGGCGACTGGGGAGAAACATTCAGTACTTC. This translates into CASSGRLGRNIQYF. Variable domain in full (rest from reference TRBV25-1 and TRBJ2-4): EADIYQTPRYLVIGTGKKITLECSQTMGHDKMYWYQQDPGMELHLIHYSYGVNSTEKGDLSSESTVSRIRTEHFPLTLESARPSHTSQYLCASSGRLGRNIQYFGAGTRLSVL.

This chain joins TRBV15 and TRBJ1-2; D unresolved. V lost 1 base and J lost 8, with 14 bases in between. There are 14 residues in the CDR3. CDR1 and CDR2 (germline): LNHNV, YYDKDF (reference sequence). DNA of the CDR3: TGTGCCACCAGCAGAGGCCTTCTTCGCGGAGGCTACACCTTC. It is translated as CATSRGLLRGGYTF.

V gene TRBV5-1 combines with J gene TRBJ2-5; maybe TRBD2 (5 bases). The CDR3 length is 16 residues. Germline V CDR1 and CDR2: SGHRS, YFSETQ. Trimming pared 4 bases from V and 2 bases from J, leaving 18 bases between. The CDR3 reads CASSACDGEPQETQYF. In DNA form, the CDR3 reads TGCGCCAGCAGCGCCTGTGACGGGGAGCCGCAAGAGACCCAGTACTTC.

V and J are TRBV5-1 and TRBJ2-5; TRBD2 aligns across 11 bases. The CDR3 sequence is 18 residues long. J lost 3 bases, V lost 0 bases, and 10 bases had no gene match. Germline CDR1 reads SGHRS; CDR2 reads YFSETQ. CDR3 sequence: CASSLDVPLLAGEETQYF. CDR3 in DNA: TGCGCCAGCAGCTTGGACGTCCCACTACTAGCGGGGGAAGAGACCCAGTACTTC.

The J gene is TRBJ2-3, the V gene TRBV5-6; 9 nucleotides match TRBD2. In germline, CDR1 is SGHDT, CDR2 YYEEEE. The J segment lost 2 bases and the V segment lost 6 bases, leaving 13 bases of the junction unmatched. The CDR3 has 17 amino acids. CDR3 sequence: CASKRGHLAGNTDTQYF. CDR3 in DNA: TGTGCCAGCAAGCGGGGACACCTAGCGGGGAACACAGATACGCAGTATTTT.

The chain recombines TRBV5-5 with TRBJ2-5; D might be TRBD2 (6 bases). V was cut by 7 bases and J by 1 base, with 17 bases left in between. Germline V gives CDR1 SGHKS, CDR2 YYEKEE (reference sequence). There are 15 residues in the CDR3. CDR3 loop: CASSPARDCQETQYF. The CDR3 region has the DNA TGTGCCAGCTCCCCAGCCCGGGACTGCCAAGAGACCCAGTACTTC.

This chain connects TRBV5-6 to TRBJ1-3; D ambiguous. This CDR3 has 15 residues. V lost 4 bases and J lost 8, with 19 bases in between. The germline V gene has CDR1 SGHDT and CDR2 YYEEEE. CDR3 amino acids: CASSSGLLPKDTIYF. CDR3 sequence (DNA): TGTGCCAGCAGCAGTGGACTGCTCCCCAAGGACACCATATATTTT.

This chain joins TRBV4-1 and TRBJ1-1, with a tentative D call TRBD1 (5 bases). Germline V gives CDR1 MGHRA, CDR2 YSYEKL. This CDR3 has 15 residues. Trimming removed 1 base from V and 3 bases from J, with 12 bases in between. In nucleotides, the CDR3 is TGCGCCAGCAGCCAAGTTTACGCAGGGCACACTGAAGCTTTCTTT. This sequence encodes CASSQVYAGHTEAFF.

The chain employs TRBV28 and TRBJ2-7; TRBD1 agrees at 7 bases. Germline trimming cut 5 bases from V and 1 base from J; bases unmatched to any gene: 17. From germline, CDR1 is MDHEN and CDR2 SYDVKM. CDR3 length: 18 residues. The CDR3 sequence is CASSATRPGQRISYEQYF. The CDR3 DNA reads TGTGCCAGCAGTGCGACCCGTCCGGGACAGAGGATTTCCTACGAGCAGTACTTC.

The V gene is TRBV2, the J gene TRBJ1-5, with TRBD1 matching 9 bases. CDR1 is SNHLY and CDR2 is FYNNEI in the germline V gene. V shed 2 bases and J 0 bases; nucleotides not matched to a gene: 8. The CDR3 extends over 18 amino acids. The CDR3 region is CASSENWTGVYSNQPQHF. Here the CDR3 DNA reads TGTGCCAGCAGTGAAAACTGGACAGGGGTTTATAGCAATCAGCCCCAGCATTTT.

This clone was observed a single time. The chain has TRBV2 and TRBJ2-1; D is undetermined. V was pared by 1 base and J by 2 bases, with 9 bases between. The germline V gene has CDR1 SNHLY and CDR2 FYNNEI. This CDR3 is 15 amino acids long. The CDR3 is CASSEGFQTYNEQFF. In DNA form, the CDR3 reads TGTGCCAGCAGTGAAGGTTTTCAGACCTACAATGAGCAGTTCTTC.

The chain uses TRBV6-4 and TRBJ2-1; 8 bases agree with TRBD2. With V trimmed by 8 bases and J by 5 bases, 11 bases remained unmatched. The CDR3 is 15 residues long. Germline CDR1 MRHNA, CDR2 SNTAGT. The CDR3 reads CASSLLADYHNEQFF. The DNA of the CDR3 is TGTGCCAGCTCCCTACTAGCGGACTATCACAATGAGCAGTTCTTC.

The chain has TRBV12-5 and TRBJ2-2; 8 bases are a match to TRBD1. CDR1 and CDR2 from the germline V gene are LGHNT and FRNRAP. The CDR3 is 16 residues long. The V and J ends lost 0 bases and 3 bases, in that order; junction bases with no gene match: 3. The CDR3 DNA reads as TGTGCTAGTGGTTTGGTCAGGGGGCTGTACACCGGGGAGCTGTTTTTT. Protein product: CASGLVRGLYTGELFF. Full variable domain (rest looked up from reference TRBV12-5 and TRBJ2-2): DARVTQTPRHKVTEMGQEVTMRCQPILGHNTVFWYRQTMMQGLELLAYFRNRAPLDDSGMPKDRFSAEMPDATLATLKIQPSEPRDSAVYFCASGLVRGLYTGELFFGEGSRLTVL.

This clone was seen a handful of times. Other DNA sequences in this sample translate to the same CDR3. DNA of the CDR3: TGCGCCAGCAGCCCAGGACTAGCGGGGGGGTACAATGAGCAGTTCTTC. Its protein product is CASSPGLAGGYNEQFF. This chain connects TRBV5-1 to TRBJ2-1; 15 positions match TRBD2. The length of the CDR3 is 16 residues. V lost 4 bases to trimming and J lost 4 bases; unmatched junction nucleotides: 3. Germline CDR1 is SGHRS and CDR2 is YFSETQ.

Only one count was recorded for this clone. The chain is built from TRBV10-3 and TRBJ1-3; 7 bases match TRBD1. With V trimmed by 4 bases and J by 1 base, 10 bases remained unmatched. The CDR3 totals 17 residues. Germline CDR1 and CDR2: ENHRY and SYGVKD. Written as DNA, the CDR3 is TGTGCCATCAGTGGAAGGCCTACAGGGGAGTCTGGAAACACCATATATTTT. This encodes CAISGRPTGESGNTIYF.

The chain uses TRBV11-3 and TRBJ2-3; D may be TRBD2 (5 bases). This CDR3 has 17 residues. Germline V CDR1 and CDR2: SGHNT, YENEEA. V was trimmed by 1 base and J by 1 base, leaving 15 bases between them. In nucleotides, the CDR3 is TGTGCCAGCAGCTTAGGGACTGATCGAGGAGGCACAGATACGCAGTATTTT. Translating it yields CASSLGTDRGGTDTQYF.

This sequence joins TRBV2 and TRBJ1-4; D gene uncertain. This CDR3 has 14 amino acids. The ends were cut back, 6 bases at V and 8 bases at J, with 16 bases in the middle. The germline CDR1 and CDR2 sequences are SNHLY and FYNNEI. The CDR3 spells CASSASRVAEKLFF. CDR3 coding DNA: TGTGCCAGCAGCGCCTCTCGGGTGGCAGAAAAACTGTTTTTT. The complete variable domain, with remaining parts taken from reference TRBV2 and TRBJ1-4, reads EPEVTQTPSHQVTQMGQEVILRCVPISNHLYFYWYRQILGQKVEFLVSFYNNEISEKSEIFDDQFSVERPDGSNFTLKIRSTKLEDSAMYFCASSASRVAEKLFFGSGTQLSVL.

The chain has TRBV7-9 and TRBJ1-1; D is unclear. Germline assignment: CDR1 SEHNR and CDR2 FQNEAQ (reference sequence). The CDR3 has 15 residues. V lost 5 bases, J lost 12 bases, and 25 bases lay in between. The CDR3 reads CASSHPAGEAGWSFF. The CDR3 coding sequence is TGTGCCAGCAGCCACCCCGCCGGGGAGGCCGGGTGGTCTTTCTTT. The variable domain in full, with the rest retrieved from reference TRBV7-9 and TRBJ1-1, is DTGVSQNPRHKITKRGQNVTFRCDPISEHNRLYWYRQTLGQGPEFLTYFQNEAQLEKSRLLSDRFSAERPKGSFSTLEIQRTEQGDSAMYLCASSHPAGEAGWSFFGQGTRLTVV.

CDR3 in amino acids: CATAAGPGDEQFF. In DNA form, the CDR3 reads TGTGCCACCGCGGCGGGCCCTGGGGATGAGCAGTTCTTC. The chain recombines TRBV14 with TRBJ2-1; weak D call: TRBD2 (5 bases). Trimming shortened V by 10 bases and J by 8 bases, and 18 bases separated the two germline ends. The length of the CDR3 is 13 residues. Germline V lookup: CDR1 SGHDN, CDR2 FVKESK.

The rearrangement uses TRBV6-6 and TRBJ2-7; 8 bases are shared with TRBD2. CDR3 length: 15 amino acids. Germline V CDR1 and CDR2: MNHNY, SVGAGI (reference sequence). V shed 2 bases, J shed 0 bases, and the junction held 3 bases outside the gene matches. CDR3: CASSYERGNSYEQYF. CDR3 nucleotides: TGTGCCAGCAGTTACGAGCGGGGGAACTCCTACGAGCAGTACTTC.

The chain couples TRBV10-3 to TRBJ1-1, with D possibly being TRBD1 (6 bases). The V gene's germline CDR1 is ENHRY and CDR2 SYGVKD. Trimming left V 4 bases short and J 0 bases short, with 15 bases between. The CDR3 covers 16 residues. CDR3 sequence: CAISVRTALMNTEAFF. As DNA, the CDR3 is TGTGCCATCAGTGTTAGGACAGCGCTTATGAACACTGAAGCTTTCTTT.

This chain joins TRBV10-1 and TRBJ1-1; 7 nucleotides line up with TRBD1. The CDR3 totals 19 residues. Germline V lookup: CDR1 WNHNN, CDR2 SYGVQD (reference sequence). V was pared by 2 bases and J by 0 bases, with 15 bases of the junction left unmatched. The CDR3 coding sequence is TGCGCCAGCAGTGAGAGGGCTCGGTGGACAGGAACCATGAACACTGAAGCTTTCTTT. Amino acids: CASSERARWTGTMNTEAFF.

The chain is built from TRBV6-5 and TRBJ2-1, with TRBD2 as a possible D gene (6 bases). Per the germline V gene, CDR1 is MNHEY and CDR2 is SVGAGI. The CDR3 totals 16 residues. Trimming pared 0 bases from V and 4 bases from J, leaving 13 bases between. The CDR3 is CASSYSIADLYNEQFF. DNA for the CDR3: TGTGCCAGCAGTTACTCGATAGCGGACCTGTACAATGAGCAGTTCTTC.

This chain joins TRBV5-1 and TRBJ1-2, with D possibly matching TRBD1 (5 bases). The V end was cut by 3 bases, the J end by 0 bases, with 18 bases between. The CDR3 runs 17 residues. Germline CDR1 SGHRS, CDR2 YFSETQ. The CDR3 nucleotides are TGCGCCAGCAGCTGGGGCAAGACATCACCAGCTAACTATGGCTACACCTTC. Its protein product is CASSWGKTSPANYGYTF.

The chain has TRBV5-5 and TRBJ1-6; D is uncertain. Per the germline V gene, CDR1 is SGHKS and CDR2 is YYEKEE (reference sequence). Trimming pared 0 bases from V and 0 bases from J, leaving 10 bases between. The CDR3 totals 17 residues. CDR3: CASSLDRYSSYNSPLHF. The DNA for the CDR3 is TGTGCCAGCAGCTTGGACAGATATAGCTCCTATAATTCACCCCTCCACTTT.

The DNA of the CDR3 is TGTGCCAGCAGGCGGGGGACAGGGGTAGACATTCAGTACTTC. As protein: CASRRGTGVDIQYF. V usage is TRBV5-6 and J usage is TRBJ2-4, with TRBD1 matching 10 bases. Germline-derived CDR1 and CDR2 are SGHDT and YYEEEE. The CDR3 length is 14 residues. The trim removed 5 bases at V and 8 bases at J, leaving 7 bases unmatched.

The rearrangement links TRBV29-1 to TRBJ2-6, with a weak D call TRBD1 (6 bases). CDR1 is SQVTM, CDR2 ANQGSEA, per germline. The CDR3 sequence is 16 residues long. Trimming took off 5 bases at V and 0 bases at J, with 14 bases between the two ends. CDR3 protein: CSVRTGYHSGANVLTF. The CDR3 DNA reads TGCAGCGTTCGCACAGGGTATCACTCTGGGGCCAACGTCCTGACTTTC.

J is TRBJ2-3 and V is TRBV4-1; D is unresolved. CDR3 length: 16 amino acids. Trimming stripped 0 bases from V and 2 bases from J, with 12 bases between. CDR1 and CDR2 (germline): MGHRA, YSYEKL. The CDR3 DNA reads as TGCGCCAGCAGCCAAGATGCCCTAGAGTACACAGATACGCAGTATTTT. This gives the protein CASSQDALEYTDTQYF.

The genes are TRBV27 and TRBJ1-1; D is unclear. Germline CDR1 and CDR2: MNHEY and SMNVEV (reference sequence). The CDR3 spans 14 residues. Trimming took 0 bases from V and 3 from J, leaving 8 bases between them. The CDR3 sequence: CASSLSVGDTEAFF. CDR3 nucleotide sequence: TGTGCCAGCAGTTTATCGGTTGGAGACACTGAAGCTTTCTTT.

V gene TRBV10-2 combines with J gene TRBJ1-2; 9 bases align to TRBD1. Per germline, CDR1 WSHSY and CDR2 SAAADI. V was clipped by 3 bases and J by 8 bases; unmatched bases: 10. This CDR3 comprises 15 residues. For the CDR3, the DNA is TGCGCCAGCAGTGAAATTAACCGGGACAGGGTAGGCTACACCTTC. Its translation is CASSEINRDRVGYTF.